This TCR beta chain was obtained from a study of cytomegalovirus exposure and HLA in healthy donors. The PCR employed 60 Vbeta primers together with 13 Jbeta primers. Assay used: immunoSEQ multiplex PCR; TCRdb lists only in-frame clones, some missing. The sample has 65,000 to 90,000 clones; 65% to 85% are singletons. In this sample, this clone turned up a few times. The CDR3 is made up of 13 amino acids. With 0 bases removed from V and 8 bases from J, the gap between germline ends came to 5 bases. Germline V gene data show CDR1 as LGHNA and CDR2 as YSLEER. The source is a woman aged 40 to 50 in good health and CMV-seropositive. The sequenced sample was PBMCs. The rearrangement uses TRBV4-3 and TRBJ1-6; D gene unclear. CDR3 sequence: CASSQERDSPLHF. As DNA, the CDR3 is TGCGCCAGCAGCCAAGAACGGGATTCACCCCTCCACTTT.